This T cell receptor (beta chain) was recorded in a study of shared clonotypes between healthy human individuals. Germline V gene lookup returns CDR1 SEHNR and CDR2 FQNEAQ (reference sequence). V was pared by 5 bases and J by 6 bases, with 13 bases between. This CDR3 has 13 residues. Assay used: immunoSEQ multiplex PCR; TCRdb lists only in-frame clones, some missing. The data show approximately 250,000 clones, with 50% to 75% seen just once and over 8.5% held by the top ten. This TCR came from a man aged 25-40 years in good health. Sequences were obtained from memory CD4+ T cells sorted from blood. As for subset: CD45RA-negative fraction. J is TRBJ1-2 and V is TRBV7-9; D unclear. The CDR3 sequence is CASSPDGQDGYTF. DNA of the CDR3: TGTGCCAGCAGCCCAGACGGTCAAGATGGCTACACCTTC.